The source of this TCR beta chain is a study of blood T cell repertoires in COVID-19. At the level of the study: Acute and convalescent COVID-19 samples came from the United States, Italy and Spain. From T cells, B-cell-depleted T cells, or PBMCs came the material, which was cDNA or gDNA.

Measured with immunoSEQ multiplex PCR; TCRdb has only the in-frame clones, and not every one. Of under 140,000 clones listed, 70% to 90% are singletons. Germline loops: CDR1 SGDLS, CDR2 YYNGEE. The ends lost 3 bases at V and 7 bases at J; junction bases unmatched: 5. The CDR3 is made up of 15 amino acids. The material sequenced was peripheral blood. V is TRBV9 and J is TRBJ2-1, with 12 bases that match TRBD2. The TCR sequence derives from a human donor in a cohort sampled during active COVID-19. This CDR3 reads CASSARTSGENEQFF. As DNA, the CDR3 is TGTGCCAGCAGCGCCAGGACTAGCGGGGAAAATGAGCAGTTCTTC.